Below are 29 T cell receptor beta chains sequenced from a single sample in a study of CXCR3-negative and CXCR3-positive naive CD8 T cells. UMI-labeled TRB cDNA libraries were prepared by 5' RACE. Each CDR3 protein gets one entry in TCRdb, which reprocessed the 5' RACE reads and gives no DNA. The sample table includes about 48,000 distinct CDR3 sequences. The sequenced sample was memory CD8+ T cells from blood. The source of these receptors is a human donor in good health. Some clones in this sample may be carry-over from other donors' samples.

The chain's CDR3 is CASSWEKGEAFF. This chain uses TRBV5-6 with TRBJ1-1; TCRdb returns TRBD1, unconfirmable since there is no DNA. Germline assignment: CDR1 SGHDT and CDR2 YYEEEE. The CDR3 sequence is 12 residues long.

The chain is built from TRBV6-2 or TRBV6-3 and TRBJ1-1; there is no DNA to check the TCRdb D call of TRBD1. Germline loops: CDR1 MNHEY, CDR2 SVGEGT. The CDR3 is made up of 19 amino acids. CDR3: CASSYSSVTGAGYNTEAFF.

The chain has TRBV6-6 and TRBJ2-5. Germline assignment: CDR1 MNHNY and CDR2 SVGAGI (reference sequence). This CDR3 is 13 amino acids long. The CDR3 loop reads CASSSSRQETQYF.

This sequence joins TRBV7-9 and TRBJ1-1; TCRdb names TRBD1, which stays unverified in the absence of DNA. There are 11 residues in the CDR3. Germline CDR1 and CDR2: SEHNR and FQNEAQ (reference sequence). The CDR3 is CASSLVSEAFF.

The chain links TRBV6-5 to TRBJ1-5; TCRdb outputs TRBD1, but without DNA this stays unchecked. The CDR3 has 13 residues. From germline, CDR1 is MNHEY and CDR2 SVGAGI. The chain's CDR3 is CASSPTGDQPQHF.

The V gene is TRBV7-6, the J gene TRBJ2-1; the D call from TCRdb, TRBD1, cannot be confirmed without DNA. The CDR3 has 14 amino acids. Germline CDR1 SGHVS, CDR2 FNYEAQ. The CDR3 region is CASSLISGNNEQFF.

The genes are TRBV7-8 and TRBJ2-1; TCRdb outputs TRBD1, but without DNA this stays unchecked. This CDR3 has 15 residues. Germline CDR1 and CDR2: SGHVS and FQNEAQ. CDR3 region: CASRSPERGGNEQFF.

The V call is TRBV29-1, the J call TRBJ2-1. Germline CDR1 SQVTM, CDR2 ANQGSEA. The CDR3 consists of 15 residues. The CDR3 loop is CSVEGLGGSYNEQFF.

The rearrangement joins TRBV6-6 to TRBJ2-5; TCRdb's D call of TRBD1 is untestable without DNA. This CDR3 region has 13 residues. The germline CDR1 and CDR2 sequences are MNHNY and SVGAGI (reference sequence). Here the CDR3 reads CASSYAPRETQYF.

The chain uses TRBV28 and TRBJ2-1; TCRdb outputs TRBD1, but without DNA this stays unchecked. Germline V CDR1 and CDR2: MDHEN, SYDVKM. The CDR3 contains 15 residues. Here the CDR3 reads CASSFPPRGSNEQFF.

The V and J genes are TRBV4-1 and TRBJ1-1. Germline V CDR1 and CDR2: MGHRA, YSYEKL. This CDR3 spans 16 amino acids. The CDR3 protein is CASSQGSRAFISEAFF.

V is TRBV12-3 or TRBV12-4 and J is TRBJ2-2; TCRdb selects TRBD1, and the lack of DNA leaves this call unchecked. CDR3 length equals 14 residues. The CDR3 spells CASLQGENTGELFF.

V is TRBV20-1 and J is TRBJ2-1; TCRdb outputs TRBD2, but without DNA this stays unchecked. There are 15 residues in the CDR3. The V gene's germline CDR1 is DFQATT and CDR2 SNEGSKA (reference sequence). The CDR3 region is CSATPSELAGDEQFF.

The rearrangement links TRBV5-1 to TRBJ1-5. CDR3 length: 15 residues. The germline V gene encodes CDR1 SGHRS and CDR2 YFSETQ. CDR3 loop: CASSLEAAADQPQHF.

The chain joins TRBV7-6 to TRBJ1-4; there is no DNA to check the TCRdb D call of TRBD1. The CDR3 length is 16 residues. CDR1 is SGHVS, CDR2 FNYEAQ, per germline. The CDR3 is CASSLAYRGINEKLFF.

This chain connects TRBV12-3 or TRBV12-4 to TRBJ1-5. This CDR3 is 14 amino acids long. The CDR3 is CASRPSSSNQPQHF.

This chain connects TRBV20-1 to TRBJ2-1. Germline V lookup: CDR1 DFQATT, CDR2 SNEGSKA (reference sequence). The CDR3 length is 15 residues. CDR3: CSARDRGSSYNEQFF.

The V and J genes are TRBV27 and TRBJ2-1; as DNA is missing, the TRBD2 call by TCRdb cannot be tested. CDR3 length equals 15 residues. Germline V gives CDR1 MNHEY, CDR2 SMNVEV (reference sequence). The CDR3 region is CASSLGLEGDNEQFF.

This chain connects TRBV6-2 or TRBV6-3 to TRBJ2-1; as DNA is missing, the TRBD2 call by TCRdb cannot be tested. In germline, CDR1 is MNHEY, CDR2 SVGEGT. The CDR3 consists of 17 residues. CDR3: CASSYPGLAGGLVEQFF.

The chain links TRBV14 to TRBJ2-5. The CDR3 length is 15 residues. Germline CDR1 is SGHDN and CDR2 is FVKESK. The CDR3 region is CASSPGGRYQETQYF.

The chain combines TRBV4-3 with TRBJ2-5. CDR1 is LGHNA and CDR2 is YSLEER in the germline V gene. This CDR3 comprises 15 residues. The CDR3 is CASSQDRGGVETQYF.

This chain links TRBV29-1 with TRBJ2-5; the D call from TCRdb, TRBD2, cannot be confirmed without DNA. The CDR3 sequence is 15 residues long. Per germline, CDR1 SQVTM and CDR2 ANQGSEA. The CDR3 sequence is CSVVWTGQAQETQYF.

V usage is TRBV7-9 and J usage is TRBJ2-3; the D call from TCRdb, TRBD1, cannot be confirmed without DNA. The CDR3 covers 15 residues. Per the germline V gene, CDR1 is SEHNR and CDR2 is FQNEAQ (reference sequence). The CDR3 loop is CASSLALTGADTQYF.

The chain combines TRBV29-1 with TRBJ2-1; the D call of TRBD1 rests on TCRdb alone, since no DNA is present to check it. The CDR3 contains 11 residues. The germline V gene has CDR1 SQVTM and CDR2 ANQGSEA. The CDR3: CSVEGLTEQFF.

V is TRBV29-1 and J is TRBJ2-1; TCRdb names TRBD1, which stays unverified in the absence of DNA. The CDR3 length is 16 residues. Germline-derived CDR1 and CDR2 are SQVTM and ANQGSEA. The chain's CDR3 is CSGKGAGTGAYNEQFF.

The V gene is TRBV28, the J gene TRBJ1-1; TCRdb's assignment of TRBD1 cannot be checked, as there is no DNA. Germline V gene data show CDR1 as MDHEN and CDR2 as SYDVKM. This CDR3 is built from 13 residues. The CDR3 region is CASSHRGGTEAFF.

The chain's CDR3 is CASSLGLAAYNEQFF. The chain is built from TRBV28 and TRBJ2-1; TCRdb indicates TRBD2, and absent DNA this call remains unverified. The CDR3 is made up of 15 amino acids. Germline V lookup: CDR1 MDHEN, CDR2 SYDVKM.

V and J are TRBV12-3 or TRBV12-4 and TRBJ2-3; TCRdb gives TRBD2 as the D gene, but with no DNA this cannot be confirmed. The CDR3 is 14 amino acids. The CDR3: CASSLWEGRDTQYF.

The gene calls are TRBV20-1 and TRBJ2-5. The CDR3 sequence is 13 residues long. The germline CDR1 and CDR2 sequences are DFQATT and SNEGSKA (reference sequence). The CDR3 spells CSARDLEYGTQYF.